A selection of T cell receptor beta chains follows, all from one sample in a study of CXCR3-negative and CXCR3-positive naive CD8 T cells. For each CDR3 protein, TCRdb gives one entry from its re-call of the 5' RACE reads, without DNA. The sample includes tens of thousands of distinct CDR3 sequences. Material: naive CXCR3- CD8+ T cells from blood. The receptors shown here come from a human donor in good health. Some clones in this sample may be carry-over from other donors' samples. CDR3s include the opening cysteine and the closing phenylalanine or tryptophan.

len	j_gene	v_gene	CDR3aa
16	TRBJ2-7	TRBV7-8	CASSLAALAKGSEQYF
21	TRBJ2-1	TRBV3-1	CASSQEWVVTGKRVSYNEQFF
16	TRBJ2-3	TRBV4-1	CASSQDAGGITDTQYF
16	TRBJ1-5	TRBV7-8	CASSQGGAGVPQPQHF
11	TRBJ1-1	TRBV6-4	CASSEGTEAFF
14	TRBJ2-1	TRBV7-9	CASSLVAGRNEQFF
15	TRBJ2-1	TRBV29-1	CSVDGTSGSYNEQFF
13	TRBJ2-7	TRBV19	CATEGHGSNEQYF
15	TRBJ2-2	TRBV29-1	CSVEARGVGTGELFF
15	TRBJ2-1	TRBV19	CASSMGGRSYNEQFF
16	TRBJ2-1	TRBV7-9	CASSPPRDGVNNEQFF
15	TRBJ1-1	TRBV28	CASRRTGDSRTEAFF
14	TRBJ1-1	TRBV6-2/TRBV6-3	CASSYSLMNTEAFF
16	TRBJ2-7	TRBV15	CATSRDKQGIIDEQYF
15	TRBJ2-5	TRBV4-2	CASSQDRGTVETQYF
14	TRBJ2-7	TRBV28	CASRTRQGGDEQYF
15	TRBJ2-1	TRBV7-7	CASSLASGRSNEQFF
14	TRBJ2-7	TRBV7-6	CASSIGTSGDEQYF
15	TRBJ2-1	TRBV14	CASSANRAPYNEQFF
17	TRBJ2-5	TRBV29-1	CSVEDPRAGGLQETQYF
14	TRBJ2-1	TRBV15	CATSRLTGANEQFF
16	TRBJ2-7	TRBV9	CASSASGQGNLYEQYF
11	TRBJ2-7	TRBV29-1	CSADLGYEQYF
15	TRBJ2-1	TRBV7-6	CASSRESGVPNEQFF
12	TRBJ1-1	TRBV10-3	CAISDLTIEAFF
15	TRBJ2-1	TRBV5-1	CASSQDTGVGNEQFF
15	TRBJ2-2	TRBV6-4	CASSDVPGNTGELFF
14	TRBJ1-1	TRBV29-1	CSVVFATVNTEAFF
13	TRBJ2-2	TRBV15	CATSRTTIGELFF
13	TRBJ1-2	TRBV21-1	CASRGQGTDGYTF
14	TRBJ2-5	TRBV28	CASSLLAEQETQYF
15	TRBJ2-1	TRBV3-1	CASSQDHQGGNEQFF
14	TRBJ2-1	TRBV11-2	CASSLRQGWDEQFF
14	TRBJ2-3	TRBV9	CASSVGPSTGPQYF
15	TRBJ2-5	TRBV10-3	CAICEGQGSGETQYF
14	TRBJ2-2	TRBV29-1	CSVESPGGTGELFF
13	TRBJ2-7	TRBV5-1	CASSGESSYEQYF